This TCR beta chain was sequenced in a study of cytomegalovirus exposure and HLA in healthy donors. Findings and limits, study-wide: Some V segments (TRBV6-2 and TRBV6-3 among them) were excluded as indistinguishable.

On this clone itself: Its target is not known.

Per the germline V gene, CDR1 is SGHTS and CDR2 is YDEGEE. The ends were cut back, 4 bases at V and 6 bases at J, with 10 bases in the middle. This CDR3 region has 13 residues. The PCR contained 60 Vbeta and 13 Jbeta primers. Libraries were prepared by immunoSEQ multiplex PCR; TCRdb keeps only in-frame clonotypes and omits some of them. The data show approximately 130,000 clones, approximately 87% seen once. The receptor's source is a man aged 35 to 55 in good health and CMV-seronegative. Sequencing was done on a sample of PBMCs. The chain joins TRBV5-8 to TRBJ2-2, with D perhaps matching TRBD1 (6 bases). In nucleotides, the CDR3 is TGTGCCAGCAGCAACAGGGAACCCGGGGAGCTGTTTTTT. Its translation: CASSNREPGELFF.